Below, 4 T cell receptor beta chains from the same sample are listed, as sequenced in a study of blood T cells in healthy people across ages. A sample-barcoded 5' primer and a J-beta primer mix were used in a second PCR of roughly 6 to 11 cycles. TCRdb processed the 5' RACE reads anew with MiXCR; each CDR3 protein has one entry. The sample has about 1.6 million distinct CDR3 sequences, 30% to 35% seen once. Sequencing was done on a sample of blood. The source is a woman in her 30s in good health.

The V call is TRBV6-4, the J call TRBJ2-1, with 7 bases identical to TRBD1. The length of the CDR3 is 15 residues. V lost 6 bases and J lost 5; bases outside the gene matches: 10. Per germline, CDR1 MRHNA and CDR2 SNTAGT. DNA for the CDR3: TGTGCCAGCAGAATCCGACAGGGCAGCCACAATGAGCAGTTCTTC. The encoded protein is CASRIRQGSHNEQFF.

This clonotype was detected many times. This rearrangement joins TRBV7-9 to TRBJ2-5; TRBD2 might be the D (5 bases). V was clipped by 2 bases and J by 0 bases, with 10 bases between them. Germline-derived CDR1 and CDR2 are SEHNR and FQNEAQ (reference sequence). CDR3 length: 15 residues. The CDR3 DNA reads TGTGCCAGCAGCTTACCCCCGGGGAACCAAGAGACCCAGTACTTC. The encoded protein is CASSLPPGNQETQYF.

The chain couples TRBV5-4 to TRBJ2-5; perhaps D is TRBD1 or TRBD2 (5 bases each). The V end lost 5 bases, the J end lost 4 bases, and 15 bases lay between the germline ends. Germline lookup yields CDR1 SGHNT and CDR2 YYREEE (reference sequence). The CDR3 extends over 14 amino acids. DNA for the CDR3: TGTGCCAGCAGTTATTTCCGGGACCCAGAGACCCAGTACTTC. Translation gives CASSYFRDPETQYF.

The chain couples TRBV5-4 to TRBJ1-2; TRBD1 aligns across 8 bases. V lost 0 bases to trimming and J lost 0 bases; unmatched junction nucleotides: 7. This CDR3 is built from 17 residues. Germline V CDR1 and CDR2: SGHNT, YYREEE (reference sequence). CDR3 sequence reads: CASSLGQGTDANYGYTF. The CDR3 DNA is TGTGCCAGCAGCTTGGGACAGGGGACGGATGCTAACTATGGCTACACCTTC.